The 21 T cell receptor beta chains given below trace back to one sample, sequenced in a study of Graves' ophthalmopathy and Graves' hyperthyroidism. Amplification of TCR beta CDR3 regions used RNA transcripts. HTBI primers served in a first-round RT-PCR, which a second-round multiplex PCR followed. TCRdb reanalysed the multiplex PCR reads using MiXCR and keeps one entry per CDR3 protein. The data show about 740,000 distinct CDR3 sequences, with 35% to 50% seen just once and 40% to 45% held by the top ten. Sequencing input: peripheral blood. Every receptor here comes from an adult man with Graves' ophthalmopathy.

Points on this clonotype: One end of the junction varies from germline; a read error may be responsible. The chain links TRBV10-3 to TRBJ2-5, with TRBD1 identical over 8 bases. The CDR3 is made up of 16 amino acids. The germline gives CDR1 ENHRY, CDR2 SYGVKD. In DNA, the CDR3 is TGTGCCAGCAGTGAGCCCGACAGGGGCCCAGGGGAGACCCAGTACTTC. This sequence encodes CASSEPDRGPGETQYF.

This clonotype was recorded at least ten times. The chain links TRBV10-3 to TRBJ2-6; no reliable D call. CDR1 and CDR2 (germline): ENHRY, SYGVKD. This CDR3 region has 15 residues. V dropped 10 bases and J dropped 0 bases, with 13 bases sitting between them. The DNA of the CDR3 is TGTGCCAACTCTCCCGGTAGCTCTGGGGCCAACGTCCTGACTTTC. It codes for CANSPGSSGANVLTF.

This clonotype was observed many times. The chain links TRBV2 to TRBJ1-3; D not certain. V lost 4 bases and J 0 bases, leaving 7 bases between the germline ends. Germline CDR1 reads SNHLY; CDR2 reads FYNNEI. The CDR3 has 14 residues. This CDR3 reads CASSAAASGNTIYF. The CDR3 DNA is TGTGCCAGCAGTGCGGCAGCCTCTGGAAACACCATATATTTT.

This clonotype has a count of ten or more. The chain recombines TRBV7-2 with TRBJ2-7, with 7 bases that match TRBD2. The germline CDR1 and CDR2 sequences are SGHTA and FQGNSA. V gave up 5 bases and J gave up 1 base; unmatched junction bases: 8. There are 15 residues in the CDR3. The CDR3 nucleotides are TGTGCCAGCAGCAGGGGTGCTAGCGGTTCCTACGAGCAGTACTTC. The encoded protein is CASSRGASGSYEQYF.

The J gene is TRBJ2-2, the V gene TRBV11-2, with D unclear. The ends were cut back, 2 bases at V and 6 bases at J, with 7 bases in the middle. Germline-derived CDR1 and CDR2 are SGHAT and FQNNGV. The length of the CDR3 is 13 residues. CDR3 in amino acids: CASSLIRAGELFF. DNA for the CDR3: TGTGCCAGCAGCTTAATACGGGCCGGGGAGCTGTTTTTT.

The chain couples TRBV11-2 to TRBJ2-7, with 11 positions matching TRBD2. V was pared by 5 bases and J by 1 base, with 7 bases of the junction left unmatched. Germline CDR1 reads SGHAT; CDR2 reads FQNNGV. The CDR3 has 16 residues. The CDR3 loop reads CASSPGTSGRSYEQYF. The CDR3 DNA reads TGTGCCAGCAGCCCTGGGACTAGCGGCCGTTCCTACGAGCAGTACTTC.

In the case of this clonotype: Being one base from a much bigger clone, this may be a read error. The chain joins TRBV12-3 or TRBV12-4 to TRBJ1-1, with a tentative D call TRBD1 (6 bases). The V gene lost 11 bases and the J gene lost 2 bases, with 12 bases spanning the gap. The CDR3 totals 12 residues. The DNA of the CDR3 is TGTGCCGCCGGACAGCCTAACACTGAAGCTTTCTTT. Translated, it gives CAAGQPNTEAFF.

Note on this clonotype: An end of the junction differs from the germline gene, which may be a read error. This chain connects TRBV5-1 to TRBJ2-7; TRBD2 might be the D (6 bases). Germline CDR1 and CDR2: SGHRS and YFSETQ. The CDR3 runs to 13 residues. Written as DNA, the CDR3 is TGTGCCAGCAGGCGTTCGGGGGCCTACGAGCAGTACTTC. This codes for CASRRSGAYEQYF.

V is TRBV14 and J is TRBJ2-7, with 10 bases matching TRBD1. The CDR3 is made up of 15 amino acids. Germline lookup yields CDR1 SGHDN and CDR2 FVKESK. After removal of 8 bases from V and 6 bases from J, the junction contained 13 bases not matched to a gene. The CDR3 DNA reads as TGTGCCAGCTCAGCCTCCGGGACAGGGGAAAGCGAGCAGTACTTC. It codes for CASSASGTGESEQYF.

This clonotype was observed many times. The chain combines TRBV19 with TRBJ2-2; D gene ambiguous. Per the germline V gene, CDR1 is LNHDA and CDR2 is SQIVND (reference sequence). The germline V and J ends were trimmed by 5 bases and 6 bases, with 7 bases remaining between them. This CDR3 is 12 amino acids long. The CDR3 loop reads CASSPSAGELFF. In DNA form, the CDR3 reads TGTGCCAGTAGTCCCTCGGCCGGGGAGCTGTTTTTT.

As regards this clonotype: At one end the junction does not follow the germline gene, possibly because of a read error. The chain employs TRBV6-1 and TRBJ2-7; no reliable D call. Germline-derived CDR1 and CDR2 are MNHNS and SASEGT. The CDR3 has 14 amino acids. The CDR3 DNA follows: TGTGCCGGCAGTTACCTCGGAGATTCCTACGAGCAGTACTTC. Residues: CAGSYLGDSYEQYF.

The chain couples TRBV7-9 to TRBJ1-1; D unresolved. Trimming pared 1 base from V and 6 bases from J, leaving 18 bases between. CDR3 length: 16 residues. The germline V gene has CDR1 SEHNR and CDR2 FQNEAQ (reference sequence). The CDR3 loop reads CASSLDRVGYAAEAFF. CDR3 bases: TGTGCCAGCAGCTTAGATCGTGTCGGGTACGCGGCTGAAGCTTTCTTT.

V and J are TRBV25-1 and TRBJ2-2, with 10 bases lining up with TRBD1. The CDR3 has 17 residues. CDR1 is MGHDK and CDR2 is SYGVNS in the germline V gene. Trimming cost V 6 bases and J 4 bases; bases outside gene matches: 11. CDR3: CASSPRARDRGTGELFF. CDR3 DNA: TGTGCCAGCAGCCCTAGGGCCCGGGACAGGGGCACCGGGGAGCTGTTTTTT.

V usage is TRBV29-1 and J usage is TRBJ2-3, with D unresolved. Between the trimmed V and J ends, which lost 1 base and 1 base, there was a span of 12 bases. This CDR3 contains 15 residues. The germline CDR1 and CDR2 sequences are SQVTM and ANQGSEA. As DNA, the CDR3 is TGCAGCGTTGAAGGTGGGGTCCGGGGCACAGATACGCAGTATTTT. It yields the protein CSVEGGVRGTDTQYF.

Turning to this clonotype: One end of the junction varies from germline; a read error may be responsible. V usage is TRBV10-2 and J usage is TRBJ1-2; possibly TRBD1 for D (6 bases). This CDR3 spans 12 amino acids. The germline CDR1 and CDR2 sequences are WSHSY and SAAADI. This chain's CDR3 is CPRAGGNYGYTF. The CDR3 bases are TGCCCCAGAGCGGGGGGCAACTATGGCTACACCTTC.

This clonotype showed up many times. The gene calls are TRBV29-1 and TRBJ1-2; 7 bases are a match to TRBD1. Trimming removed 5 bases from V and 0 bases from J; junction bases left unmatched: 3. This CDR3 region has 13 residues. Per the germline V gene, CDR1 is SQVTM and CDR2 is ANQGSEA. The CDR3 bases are TGCAGCGTTAGGGACAGAGCTAACTATGGCTACACCTTC. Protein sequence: CSVRDRANYGYTF.

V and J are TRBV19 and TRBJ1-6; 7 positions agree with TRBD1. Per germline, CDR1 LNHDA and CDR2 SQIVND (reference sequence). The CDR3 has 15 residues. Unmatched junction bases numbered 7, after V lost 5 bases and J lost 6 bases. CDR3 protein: CASSPEGQSNSPLHF. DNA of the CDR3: TGTGCCAGTAGTCCTGAGGGACAGAGTAATTCACCCCTCCACTTT.

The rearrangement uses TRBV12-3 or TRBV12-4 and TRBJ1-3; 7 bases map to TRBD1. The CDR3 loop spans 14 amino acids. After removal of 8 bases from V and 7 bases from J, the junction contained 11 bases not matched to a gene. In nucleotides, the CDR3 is TGTGCCAGCGGGAGACAGGGAGGGTTGAACACCATATATTTT. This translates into CASGRQGGLNTIYF.

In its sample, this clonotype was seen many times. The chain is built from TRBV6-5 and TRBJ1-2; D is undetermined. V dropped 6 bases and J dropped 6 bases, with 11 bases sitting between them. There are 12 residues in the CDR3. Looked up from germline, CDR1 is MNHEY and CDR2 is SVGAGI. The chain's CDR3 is CASRRQSHGYTF. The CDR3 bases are TGTGCCAGCAGACGCCAGAGCCATGGCTACACCTTC.

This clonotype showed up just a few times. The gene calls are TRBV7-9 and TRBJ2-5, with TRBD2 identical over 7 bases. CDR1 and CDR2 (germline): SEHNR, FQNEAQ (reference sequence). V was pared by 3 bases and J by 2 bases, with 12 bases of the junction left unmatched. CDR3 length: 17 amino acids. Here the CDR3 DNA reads TGTGCCAGCAGCTTCTTCATTGCGGGGGATGTTCAAGAGACCCAGTACTTC. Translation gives CASSFFIAGDVQETQYF.

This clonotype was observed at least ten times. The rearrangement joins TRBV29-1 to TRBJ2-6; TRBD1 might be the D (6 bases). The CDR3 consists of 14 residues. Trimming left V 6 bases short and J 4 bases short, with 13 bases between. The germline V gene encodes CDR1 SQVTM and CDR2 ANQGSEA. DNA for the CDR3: TGCAGCGTCCGACAGGCGGCCGGGGCCAACGTCCTGACTTTC. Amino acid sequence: CSVRQAAGANVLTF. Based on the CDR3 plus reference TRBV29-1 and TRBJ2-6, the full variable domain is SAVISQKPSRDICQRGTSLTIQCQVDSQVTMMFWYRQQPGQSLTLIATANQGSEATYESGFVIDKFPISRPNLTFSTLTVSNMSPEDSSIYLCSVRQAAGANVLTFGAGSRLTVL.